This T cell receptor (beta chain) derives from a study of blood T cells in healthy people across ages. Germline V gene lookup returns CDR1 SQVTM and CDR2 ANQGSEA. Trimming removed 5 bases from V and 4 bases from J, with 8 bases in between. CDR3 size: 11 residues. Using a J-beta primer mix together with a sample-barcoded 5' primer, a second PCR was run for roughly 7 to 11 cycles. With 12 random nucleotides, a template-switch adaptor tagged each individual cDNA molecule. TCRdb passed the 5' RACE reads through MiXCR, listing each CDR3 protein once. The profile shows more than 650,000 distinct CDR3 sequences, roughly 24% of them singletons. Of note for this clonotype: Its antigen is not identified.

General study points: Higher diversity and more naive CD4+ cells were features of long-lived donors, compared to aged donors. Across the age range, TCR beta diversity per million T cells fell in a roughly linear way.

These data were likewise used in another study, on T cells of mothers and their children.

Sequenced: blood. The origin of this receptor is a boy younger than 18 in good health. The chain joins TRBV29-1 to TRBJ1-1; a weak D match, TRBD1 (5 bases). In DNA form, the CDR3 reads TGCAGCGTTCTGGGGGGCACTGAAGCTTTCTTT. Amino acids: CSVLGGTEAFF.